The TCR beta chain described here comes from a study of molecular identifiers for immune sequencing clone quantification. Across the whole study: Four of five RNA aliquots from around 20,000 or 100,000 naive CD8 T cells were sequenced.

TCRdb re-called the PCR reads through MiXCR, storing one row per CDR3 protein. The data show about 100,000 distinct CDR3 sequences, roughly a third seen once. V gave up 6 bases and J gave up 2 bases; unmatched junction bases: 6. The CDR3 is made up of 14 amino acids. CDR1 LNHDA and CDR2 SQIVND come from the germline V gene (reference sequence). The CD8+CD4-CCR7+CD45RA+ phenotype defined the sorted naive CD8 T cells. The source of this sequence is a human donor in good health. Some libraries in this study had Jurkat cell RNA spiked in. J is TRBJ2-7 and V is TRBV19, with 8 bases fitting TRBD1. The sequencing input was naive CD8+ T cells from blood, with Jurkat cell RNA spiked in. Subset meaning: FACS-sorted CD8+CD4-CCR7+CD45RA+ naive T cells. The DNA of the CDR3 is TGTGCCAGTAGCTGGACAGGGAATACCTACGAGCAGTACTTC. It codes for CASSWTGNTYEQYF.